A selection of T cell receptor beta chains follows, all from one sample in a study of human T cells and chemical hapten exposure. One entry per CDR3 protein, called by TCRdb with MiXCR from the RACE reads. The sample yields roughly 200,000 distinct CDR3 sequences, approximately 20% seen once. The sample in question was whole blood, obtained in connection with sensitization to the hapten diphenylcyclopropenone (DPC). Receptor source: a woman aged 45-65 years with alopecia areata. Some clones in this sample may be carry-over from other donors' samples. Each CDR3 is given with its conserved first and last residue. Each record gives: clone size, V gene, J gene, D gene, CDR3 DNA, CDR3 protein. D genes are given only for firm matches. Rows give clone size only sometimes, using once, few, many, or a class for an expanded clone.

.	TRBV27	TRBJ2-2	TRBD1	TGTGCCAGCAGCCATACACAGGGGGCGCGTACCGGGGAGCTGTTTTTT	CASSHTQGARTGELFF
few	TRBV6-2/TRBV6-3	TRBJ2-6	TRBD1	TGTGCCAGCAGCGACGGGACAGGGTTCTCTGGGGCCAACGTCCTGACTTTC	CASSDGTGFSGANVLTF
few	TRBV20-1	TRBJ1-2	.	TGCAGTGTCCTCACAGGGTTCCCCTATGGCTACACCTTC	CSVLTGFPYGYTF
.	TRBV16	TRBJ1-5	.	TGTGCCAGCAGCCAGGCAGGGGTGAACAATCAGCCCCAGCATTTT	CASSQAGVNNQPQHF
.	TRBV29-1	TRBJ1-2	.	TGCAGCGTTGGAGGGGGGGCCTATGGCTACACCTTC	CSVGGGAYGYTF
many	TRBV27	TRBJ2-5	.	TGTGCCAGCAGCCGTCTCTTCCAAGAGACCCAGTACTTC	CASSRLFQETQYF
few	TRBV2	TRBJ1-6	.	TGTGCCAGCAGTGAAGTGGGTAGGGCAGGTTCACCCCTCCACTTT	CASSEVGRAGSPLHF
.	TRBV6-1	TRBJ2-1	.	TGTGCCAGCAGTCCGATAAGGGGGGCCTACAATGAGCAGTTCTTC	CASSPIRGAYNEQFF
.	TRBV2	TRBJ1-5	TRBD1	TGTGCCAGCAGTGAAGCGGCAGGGGGCATCGGTGGTCAGCCCCAGCATTTT	CASSEAAGGIGGQPQHF
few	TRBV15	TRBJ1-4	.	TGTGCCACCAGCAGAGCCGGGCCCGTTAATGAAAAACTGTTTTTT	CATSRAGPVNEKLFF
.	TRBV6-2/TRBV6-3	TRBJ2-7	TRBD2	TGTGCCAGCACCGATAAGGGACTAGCGGGAGTGTACGAGCAGTACTTC	CASTDKGLAGVYEQYF
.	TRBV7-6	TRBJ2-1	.	TGTGCCAGCAGATCAACAGCCGGAACAGATTCCTACAATGAGCAGTTCTTC	CASRSTAGTDSYNEQFF
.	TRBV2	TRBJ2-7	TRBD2	TGTGCCAGCAGTGAAGGGACTAGTGTCGCGTACGAGCAGTACTTC	CASSEGTSVAYEQYF
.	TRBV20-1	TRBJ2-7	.	TGCAGTGCTAGGATCACGTCCTACGAGCAGTACTTC	CSARITSYEQYF
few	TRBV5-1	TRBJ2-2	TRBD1	TGCGCCAGCAGCTTGGAAGGGGGCAGAACCGGGGAGCTGTTTTTT	CASSLEGGRTGELFF
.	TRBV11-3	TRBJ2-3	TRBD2	TGTGCCAGCAGCCCAGGGTTTAGCGGGATTAGCACAGATACGCAGTATTTT	CASSPGFSGISTDTQYF
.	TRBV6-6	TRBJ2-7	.	TGTGCCAGCAGCTCCATAGGCTACGAGCAGTACTTC	CASSSIGYEQYF
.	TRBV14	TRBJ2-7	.	TGTGCCAGCAGCCCTCGGGGACCTACTTCAACCTACGAGCAGTACTTC	CASSPRGPTSTYEQYF
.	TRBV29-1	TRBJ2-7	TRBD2	TGCAGCGTTGACCCTGGGACTAGGTACTTCCACGAGCAGTACTTC	CSVDPGTRYFHEQYF
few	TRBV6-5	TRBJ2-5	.	TGTGCCAGCAGGCAACAGGGACGGAATTTCCCCCTAGAGTACTTC	CASRQQGRNFPLEYF
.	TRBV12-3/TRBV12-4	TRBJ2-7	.	TGTGCCAGCAGCGGACACAGCGGTAGGGGCGAGCAGTACTTC	CASSGHSGRGEQYF
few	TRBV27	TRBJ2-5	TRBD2	TGTGCCAGCAGTGCTAGCGGGAGTGAGACCCAGTACTTC	CASSASGSETQYF
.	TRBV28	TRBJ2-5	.	TGTGCCAGCAGTTCCACGCGAGGGCGCAGGGAGACCCAGTACTTC	CASSSTRGRRETQYF
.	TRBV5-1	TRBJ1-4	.	TGCGCCAGCAGCTTGGGTCCGGTTAATGAAAAACTGTTTTTT	CASSLGPVNEKLFF
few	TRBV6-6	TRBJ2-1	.	TGTGCCAGCAGTTTTGCGTCCGGTGTAGGGGGGTTCTTC	CASSFASGVGGFF
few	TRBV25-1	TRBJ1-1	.	TGTGCCAGCGGAGTCGGATCTCGGGCTTTCTTT	CASGVGSRAFF
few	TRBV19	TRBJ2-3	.	TGTGCCAGTAGCGACCTGCAGGGGAAAGGTACAGATACGCAGTATTTT	CASSDLQGKGTDTQYF
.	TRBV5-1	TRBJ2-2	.	TGCGCCTCCTCCCCCGGCGAGCGGAACACCGGGGAGCTGTTTTTT	CASSPGERNTGELFF
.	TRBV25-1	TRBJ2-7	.	TGTGCCAGCAGAGGGTACGAGCAGTACTTC	CASRGYEQYF
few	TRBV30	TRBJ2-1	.	TGTGCCTGGAGTGTTGCCCAATCGAGTGAGCAGTTCTTC	CAWSVAQSSEQFF
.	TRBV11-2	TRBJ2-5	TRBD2	TGTGCCAGCAGCTTAGGGGTCGCGGGAGGCCAAGAGACCCAGTACTTC	CASSLGVAGGQETQYF
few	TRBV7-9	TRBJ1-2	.	TGTGCCAGCAGCCATGAGGGTAGGGCCGAGGGCTACACCTTC	CASSHEGRAEGYTF
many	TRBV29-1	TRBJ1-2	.	TGCAGCGTGGGAAGGGCGGGTGGCTACACCTTC	CSVGRAGGYTF
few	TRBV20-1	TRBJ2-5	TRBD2	TGCAGTGCTAGAGCCCGACTAGCGGGAGGACTGACAGTAGAGACCCAGTACTTC	CSARARLAGGLTVETQYF
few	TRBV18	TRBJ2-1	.	TGTGCCAGCTCCCTCCAGCGGGACAATGAGCAGTTCTTC	CASSLQRDNEQFF
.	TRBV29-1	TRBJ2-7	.	TGCAGCGCCGTCGACTCCTCCTACGAGCAGTACTTC	CSAVDSSYEQYF
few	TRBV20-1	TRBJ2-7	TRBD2	TGCAGTGCTTTCGACTTAGCGGGAGGGCCAGGAGACGAGCAGTACTTC	CSAFDLAGGPGDEQYF
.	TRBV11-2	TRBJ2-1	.	TGTGCCAGCAGCAGCAGGGTTGGGACTGGGGACAATGAGCAGTTCTTC	CASSSRVGTGDNEQFF
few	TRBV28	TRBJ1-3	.	TGTGCCAGCAGCTGGACAGCTACTGGAAACACCATATATTTT	CASSWTATGNTIYF
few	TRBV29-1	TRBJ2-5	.	TGCAGCGTCGCCGCCACTAGCCGAGAGACCCAGTACTTC	CSVAATSRETQYF
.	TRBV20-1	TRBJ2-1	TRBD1	TGCAGTGCTCTCAAGACAGGGAATATCAATGAGCAGTTCTTC	CSALKTGNINEQFF
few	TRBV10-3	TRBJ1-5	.	TGTGCCATCAGTGAGTCAGGGAGGGATCAGCCCCAGCATTTT	CAISESGRDQPQHF
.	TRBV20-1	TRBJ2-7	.	TGCAGCGTTTTGTCGCCCCGAAGCTACGAGCAGTACTTC	CSVLSPRSYEQYF
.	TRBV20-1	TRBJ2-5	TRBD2	TGCAGTGCTGGGTCATACGGACTAGCGGGAGAAGAGACCCAGTACTTC	CSAGSYGLAGEETQYF
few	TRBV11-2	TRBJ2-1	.	TGTGCCAGCAGCTTAGATTGGGTTAGCGGCAATGAGCAGTTCTTC	CASSLDWVSGNEQFF
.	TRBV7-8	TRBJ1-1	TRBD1	TGTGCCAGCAGCGCATCTATCCGGGACAGGGAGAACACTGAAGCTTTCTTT	CASSASIRDRENTEAFF
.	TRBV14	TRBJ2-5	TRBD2	TGTGCCAGCAGCCCGACTAGCGGGAGCGGGGAGACCCAGTACTTC	CASSPTSGSGETQYF
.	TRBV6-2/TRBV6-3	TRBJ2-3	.	TGTGCCAGCACAAAACAGGTGGGGGGGCCGAAGATCACAGATACGCAGTATTTT	CASTKQVGGPKITDTQYF
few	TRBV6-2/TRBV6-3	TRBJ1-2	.	TGTGCCAGCAGCTCCGATCTTTCCTATGGCTACACCTTC	CASSSDLSYGYTF
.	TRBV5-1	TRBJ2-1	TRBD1	TGCGCCAGCAGCTTCAACGCCGGGACAGGCCTTAATGAGCAGTTCTTC	CASSFNAGTGLNEQFF
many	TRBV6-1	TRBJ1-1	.	TGTGCCAGCAGTGAAGGCGGGGGGAGAGCTTTCTTT	CASSEGGGRAFF
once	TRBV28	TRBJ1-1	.	TGTGCCAGCAGCCGGGACTGGGGCGCTGAAGCTTTCTTT	CASSRDWGAEAFF
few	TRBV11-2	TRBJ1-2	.	TGTGCCAGCAGCTTAGTCGGGGGGACTAACTATGGCTACACCTTC	CASSLVGGTNYGYTF